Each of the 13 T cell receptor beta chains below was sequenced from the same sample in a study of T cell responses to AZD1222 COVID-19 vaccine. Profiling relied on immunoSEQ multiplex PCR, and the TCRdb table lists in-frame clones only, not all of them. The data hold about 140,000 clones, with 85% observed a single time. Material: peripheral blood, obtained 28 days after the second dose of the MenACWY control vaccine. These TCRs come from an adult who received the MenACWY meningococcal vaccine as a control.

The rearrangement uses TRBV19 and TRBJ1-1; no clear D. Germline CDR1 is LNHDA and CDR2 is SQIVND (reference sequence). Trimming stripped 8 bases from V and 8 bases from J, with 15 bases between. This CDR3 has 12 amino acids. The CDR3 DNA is TGTGCCAGTTATACAGCGTACTTCGAAGCTTTCTTT. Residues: CASYTAYFEAFF.

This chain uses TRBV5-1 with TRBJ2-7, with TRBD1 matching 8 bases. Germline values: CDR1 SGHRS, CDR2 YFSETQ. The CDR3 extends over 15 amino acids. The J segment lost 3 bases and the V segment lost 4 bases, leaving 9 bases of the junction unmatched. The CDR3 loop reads CASSKQGGLGYEQYF. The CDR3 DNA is TGCGCCAGCAGCAAACAGGGGGGACTGGGCTACGAGCAGTACTTC.

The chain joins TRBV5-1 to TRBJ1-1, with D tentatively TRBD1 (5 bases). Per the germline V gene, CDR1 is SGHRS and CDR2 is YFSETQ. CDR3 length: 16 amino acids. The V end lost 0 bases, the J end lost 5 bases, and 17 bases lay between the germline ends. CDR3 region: CASSLADTRPRTEAFF. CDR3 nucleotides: TGCGCCAGCAGCTTGGCGGACACAAGACCAAGGACTGAAGCTTTCTTT.

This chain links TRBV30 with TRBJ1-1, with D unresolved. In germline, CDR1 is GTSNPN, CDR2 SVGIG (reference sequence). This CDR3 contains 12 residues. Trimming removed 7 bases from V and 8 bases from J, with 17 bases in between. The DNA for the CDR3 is TGTGCCTCCCAAGGCATGTTCGGGGAAGCTTTCTTT. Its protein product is CASQGMFGEAFF.

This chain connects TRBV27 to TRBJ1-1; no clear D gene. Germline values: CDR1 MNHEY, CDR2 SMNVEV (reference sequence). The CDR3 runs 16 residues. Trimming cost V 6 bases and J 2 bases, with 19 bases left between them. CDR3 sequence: CASRFIFQTPNTEAFF. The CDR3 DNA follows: TGTGCCAGCAGGTTCATTTTTCAGACCCCTAACACTGAAGCTTTCTTT.

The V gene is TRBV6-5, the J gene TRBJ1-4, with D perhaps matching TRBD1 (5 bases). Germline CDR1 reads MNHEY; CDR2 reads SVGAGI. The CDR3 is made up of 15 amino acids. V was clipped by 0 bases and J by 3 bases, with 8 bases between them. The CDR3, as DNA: TGTGCCAGCAGTTACTCCGAAGGGGCTAATGAAAAACTGTTTTTT. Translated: CASSYSEGANEKLFF.

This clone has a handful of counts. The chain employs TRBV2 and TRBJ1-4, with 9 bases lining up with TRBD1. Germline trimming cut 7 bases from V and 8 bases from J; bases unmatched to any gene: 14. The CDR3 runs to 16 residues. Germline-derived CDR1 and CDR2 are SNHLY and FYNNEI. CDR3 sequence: CASTRTLDRGEEKLFF. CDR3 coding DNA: TGTGCCAGCACCCGAACCTTGGACAGGGGTGAGGAAAAACTGTTTTTT.

CDR3 DNA sequence: TGTGCCAGCAGCTTAGCCGGGGCCAGGGCCCTCCAACAAGCTTTCTTT. Encoded protein: CASSLAGARALQQAFF. The V gene is TRBV11-2, the J gene TRBJ1-1; D possibly corresponds to TRBD1 (5 bases). The length of the CDR3 is 16 residues. V was clipped by 1 base and J by 9 bases, with 21 bases between them. From germline, CDR1 is SGHAT and CDR2 FQNNGV.

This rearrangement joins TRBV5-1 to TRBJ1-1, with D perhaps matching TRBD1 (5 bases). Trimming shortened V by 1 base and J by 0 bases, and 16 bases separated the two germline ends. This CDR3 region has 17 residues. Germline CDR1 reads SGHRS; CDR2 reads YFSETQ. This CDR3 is CASSLRSLGTVNTEAFF. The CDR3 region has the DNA TGCGCCAGCAGCTTGCGCTCCCTAGGGACGGTGAACACTGAAGCTTTCTTT.

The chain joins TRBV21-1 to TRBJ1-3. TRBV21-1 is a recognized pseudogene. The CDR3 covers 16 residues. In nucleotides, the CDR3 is TGTGCCAGCAGCATTTGCCCGGGGCGATTTGGAAACACCATATATTTT. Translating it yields CASSICPGRFGNTIYF.

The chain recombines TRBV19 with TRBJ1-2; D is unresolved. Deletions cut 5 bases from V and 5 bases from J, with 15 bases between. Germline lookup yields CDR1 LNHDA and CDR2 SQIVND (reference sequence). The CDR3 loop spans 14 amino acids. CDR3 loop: CASSVQHTQYGYTF. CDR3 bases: TGTGCCAGTAGTGTACAGCATACTCAATATGGCTACACCTTC.

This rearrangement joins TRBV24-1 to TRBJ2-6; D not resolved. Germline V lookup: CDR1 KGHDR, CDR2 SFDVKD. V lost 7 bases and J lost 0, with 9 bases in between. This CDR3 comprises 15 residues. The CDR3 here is CATRYPFSGANVLTF. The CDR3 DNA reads TGTGCCACCAGATACCCCTTCTCTGGGGCCAACGTCCTGACTTTC.

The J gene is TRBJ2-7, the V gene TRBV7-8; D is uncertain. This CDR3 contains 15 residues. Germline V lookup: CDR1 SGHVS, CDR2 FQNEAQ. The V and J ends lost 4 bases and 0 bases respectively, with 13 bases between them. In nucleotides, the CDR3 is TGTGCCAGCAGCTCTGAACCCATTAGCTCCTACGAGCAGTACTTC. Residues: CASSSEPISSYEQYF. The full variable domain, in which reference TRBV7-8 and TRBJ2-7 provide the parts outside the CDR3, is GAGVSQSPRYKVAKRGQDVALRCDPISGHVSLFWYQQALGQGPEFLTYFQNEAQLDKSGLPSDRFFAERPEGSVSTLKIQRTQQEDSAVYLCASSSEPISSYEQYFGPGTRLTVT.